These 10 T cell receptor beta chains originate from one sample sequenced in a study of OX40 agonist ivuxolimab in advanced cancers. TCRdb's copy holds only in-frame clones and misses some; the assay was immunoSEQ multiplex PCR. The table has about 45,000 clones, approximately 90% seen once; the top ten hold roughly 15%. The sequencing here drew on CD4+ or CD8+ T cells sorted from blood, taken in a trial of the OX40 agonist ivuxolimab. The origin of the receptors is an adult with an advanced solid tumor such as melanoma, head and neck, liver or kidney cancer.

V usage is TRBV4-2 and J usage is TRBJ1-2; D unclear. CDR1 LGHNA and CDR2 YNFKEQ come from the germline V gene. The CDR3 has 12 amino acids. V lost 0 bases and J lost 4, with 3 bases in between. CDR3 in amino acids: CASSQDSYGYTF. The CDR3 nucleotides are TGTGCCAGCAGCCAAGACAGCTATGGCTACACCTTC.

For the CDR3, the DNA is TGTGCCAGCAGTCGGACTACAGGGGTGAACACTGAAGCTTTCTTT. Translation gives CASSRTTGVNTEAFF. The chain is built from TRBV28 and TRBJ1-1, with 7 bases fitting TRBD1. Germline V gene sequence: CDR1 MDHEN, CDR2 SYDVKM. The CDR3 spans 15 residues. Germline trimming cut 5 bases from V and 0 bases from J; bases unmatched to any gene: 6.

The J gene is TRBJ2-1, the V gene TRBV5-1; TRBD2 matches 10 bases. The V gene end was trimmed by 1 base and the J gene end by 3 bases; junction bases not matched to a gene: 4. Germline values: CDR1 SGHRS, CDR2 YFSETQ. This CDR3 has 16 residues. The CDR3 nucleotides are TGCGCCAGCAGCTTGCTACTAGCGGGAAGCTACAATGAGCAGTTCTTC. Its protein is CASSLLLAGSYNEQFF.

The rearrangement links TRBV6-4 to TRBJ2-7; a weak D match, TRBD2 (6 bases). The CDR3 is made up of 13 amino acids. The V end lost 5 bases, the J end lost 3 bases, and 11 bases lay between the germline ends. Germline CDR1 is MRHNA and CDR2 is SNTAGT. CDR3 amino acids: CASSYGSFYEQYF. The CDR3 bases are TGTGCCAGCAGTTACGGGAGTTTCTACGAGCAGTACTTC.

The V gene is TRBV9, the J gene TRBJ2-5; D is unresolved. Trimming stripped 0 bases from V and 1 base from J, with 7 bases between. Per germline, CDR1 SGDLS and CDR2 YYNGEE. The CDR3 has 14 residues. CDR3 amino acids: CASSVEGTQETQYF. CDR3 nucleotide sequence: TGTGCCAGCAGCGTAGAGGGTACCCAAGAGACCCAGTACTTC.

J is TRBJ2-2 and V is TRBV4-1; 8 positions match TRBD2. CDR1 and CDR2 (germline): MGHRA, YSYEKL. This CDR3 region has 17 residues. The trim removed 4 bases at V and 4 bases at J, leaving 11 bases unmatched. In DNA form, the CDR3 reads TGCGCCAGCAGCCTGAAGGGTCGGGAGGGCTCCACCGGGGAGCTGTTTTTT. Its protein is CASSLKGREGSTGELFF.

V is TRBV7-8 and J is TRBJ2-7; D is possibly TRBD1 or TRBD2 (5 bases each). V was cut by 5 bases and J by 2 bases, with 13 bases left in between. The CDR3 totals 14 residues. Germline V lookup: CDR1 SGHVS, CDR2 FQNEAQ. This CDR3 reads CASSARGVAYEQYF. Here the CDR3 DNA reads TGTGCCAGCAGCGCCCGAGGGGTTGCCTACGAGCAGTACTTC.

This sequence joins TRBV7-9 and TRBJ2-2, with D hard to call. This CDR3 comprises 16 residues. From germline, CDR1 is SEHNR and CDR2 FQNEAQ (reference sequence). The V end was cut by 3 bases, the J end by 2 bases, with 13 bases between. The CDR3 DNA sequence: TGTGCCAGCAGCTTGACGAGGACGGACAACACCGGGGAGCTGTTTTTT. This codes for CASSLTRTDNTGELFF. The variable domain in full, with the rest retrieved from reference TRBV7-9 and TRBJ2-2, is DTGVSQNPRHKITKRGQNVTFRCDPISEHNRLYWYRQTLGQGPEFLTYFQNEAQLEKSRLLSDRFSAERPKGSFSTLEIQRTEQGDSAMYLCASSLTRTDNTGELFFGEGSRLTVL.

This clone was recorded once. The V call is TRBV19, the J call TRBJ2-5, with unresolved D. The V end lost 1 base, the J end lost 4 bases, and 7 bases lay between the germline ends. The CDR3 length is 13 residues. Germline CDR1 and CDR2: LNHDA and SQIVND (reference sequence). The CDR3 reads CASSIGQRETQYF. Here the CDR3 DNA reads TGTGCCAGTAGTATAGGGCAGAGAGAGACCCAGTACTTC.

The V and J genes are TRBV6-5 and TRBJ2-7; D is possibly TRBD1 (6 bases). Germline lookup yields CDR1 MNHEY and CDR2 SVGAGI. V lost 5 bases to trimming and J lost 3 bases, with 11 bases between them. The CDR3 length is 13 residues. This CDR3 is CASSTGSGYEQYF. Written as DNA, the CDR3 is TGTGCCAGCAGTACAGGGTCCGGCTACGAGCAGTACTTC.